This T cell receptor (beta chain) was found in a study of identical twins (TCRdb year 2016). Regarding the research as a whole: The study deep-sequenced TCR alpha and beta repertoires from monozygotic twins, unrelated adults of various ages and cord blood to test whether fetal clonotypes persist. To rule out contamination, the twin experiments were replicated at different times with different library preparation protocols.

Every donor in the study was a healthy Caucasian. The twin cohort consisted of three pairs of female monozygotic twins, all aged roughly 18 to 29 years. RNA for TCR libraries was isolated from peripheral blood mononuclear cells. Its CDR3 holds 15 amino acids, cysteine through phenylalanine. Solely the CDR3 DNA is kept, with 45 bases framed from the first base. V is trimmed back by 0 bases and J by 4 bases, and the junction contains 3 bases that no gene match accounts for. Via the germline V gene, CDR1 is SGDLS and CDR2 YYNGEE. On this clonotype itself: Its specific antigen is unknown. No much larger clonotype is one base removed from it; base qualities were not supplied.

The study at large found these results: Because the same donors could not be followed over many years, conclusions were based on cross-sectional statistical analysis. The excess sharing between twins in beta out-of-frame sequences was weaker because fewer shared sequences reduced the signal-to-noise ratio. Compared with coincidental sharing between unrelated individuals, out-of-frame TCR alpha sequences shared between twins showed an excess of sequences with low generation probability. Fewer insertions were carried by abundant cord blood beta clonotypes; a weaker similar trend was observed in young adult naive repertoires, while no such trend was observed in memory repertoires. Zero-insertion analyses could be partly confounded by invariant T cells such as MAIT and iNKT, although diverse VJ usage argued against such confounding for most clonotypes. Out-of-frame TCR alpha sharing in monozygotic twins was systematically underestimated by recombination models, whereas sharing between unrelated individuals was in agreement with the recombination models.

The method behind the library was 5' RACE. TCRdb lists the instrument as Illumina HiSeq 2000. Template switching introduced a universal primer binding site; the final cDNA contained a unique molecular identifier, enabling accurate counting of TCR cDNA molecules. Specific primers in the conserved constant-segment region were used to synthesize first-strand cDNA for the TCR alpha and beta chains. To control for contamination, each cDNA library was double barcoded with a SMART-Mk sample barcode plus Illumina barcodes. Two successive PCR steps introduced TruSeq adapter sequences along with Illumina sample barcodes. Sequencing of the TCR alpha and beta cDNA libraries was done on the Illumina HiSeq platform using custom primers. In the paper's pipeline: MiGEC was used to process raw reads and extract unique molecular identifiers, and MiXCR was used to find CDR3 positions. For each individual, recombination models were inferred using an EM algorithm with the repgenHMM and IGoR tools. Shared clonotypes were analyzed with the tcR package in R, and sharing was normalized by the product of cloneset sizes. To study raw recombination without the effects of thymic and clonal selection, out-of-frame nonproductive sequences were analyzed. In TCRdb, the public reads were trimmed at Q25 with fastp and aligned with MiXCR, with productive beta chains retained. All rows with the same CDR3 protein become a single entry with the most common DNA and genes. V and J calls and clone size were set by TCRdb, not the authors. The sample has 700,000 to 950,000 distinct CDR3 sequences on record, about 12% of them singletons. The ten largest account for about 1.5% of the sample.

Separately, the same data were catalogued under a study of yellow fever vaccine responses in identical twins. The second study reports: The authors reported that the T cell response to vaccination in identical twins appeared partly convergent and partly personalized. The study precisely tracked vaccine-responding T cell clones in identical twins.

The sequence derives from a woman between 18 and 29 years old in good health. Sequencing input: PBMCs. The chain links TRBV9 with TRBJ2-2; 7 nucleotides in the junction match TRBD2. CDR3 sequence: CASSVEAGVTGELFF. The DNA sequence is TGTGCCAGCAGCGTAGAGGCGGGGGTCACCGGGGAGCTGTTTTTT.